This passage covers 3 T cell receptor beta chains from one sample sequenced in a study of blood T cell repertoires in COVID-19. Data came from immunoSEQ multiplex PCR; TCRdb stores just in-frame clones and leaves some out. The sample holds 270,000 or so clones, roughly 81% seen once. Source material: PBMCs or T cells enriched from blood (not recorded which). The receptor set was obtained from a woman between 45 and 65 years old who had been exposed to COVID-19.

The chain combines TRBV24-1 with TRBJ1-5; a weak D match, TRBD1 (5 bases). This CDR3 comprises 13 residues. Germline V gives CDR1 KGHDR, CDR2 SFDVKD. Trimming removed 6 bases at V and 5 bases at J, with 10 bases between. CDR3 in amino acids: CATSSQGHQPQHF. CDR3 bases: TGTGCCACCAGTTCTCAGGGCCATCAGCCCCAGCATTTT.

The chain is built from TRBV6-2 or TRBV6-3 and TRBJ1-1; TRBD1 matches 7 bases. This CDR3 spans 21 amino acids. V gave up 0 bases and J gave up 0 bases; unmatched junction bases: 19. The germline gives CDR1 MNHEY, CDR2 SVGEGT. This chain's CDR3 is CASSYSTVMITGEGVNTEAFF. CDR3 coding DNA: TGTGCCAGCAGTTACTCGACGGTGATGATAACAGGGGAAGGCGTGAACACTGAAGCTTTCTTT.

V gene TRBV11-2 combines with J gene TRBJ1-1, with D hard to call. Germline CDR1 and CDR2: SGHAT and FQNNGV. The CDR3 totals 16 residues. Trimming pared 1 base from V and 4 bases from J, leaving 16 bases between. The CDR3 DNA is TGTGCCAGCAGCTTAGGGTTCGGAGTGGCGGGCACTGAAGCTTTCTTT. Amino acid sequence: CASSLGFGVAGTEAFF. Supplemented by reference TRBV11-2 and TRBJ1-1, the full variable domain reads EAGVAQSPRYKIIEKRQSVAFWCNPISGHATLYWYQQILGQGPKLLIQFQNNGVVDDSQLPKDRFSAERLKGVDSTLKIQPAKLEDSAVYLCASSLGFGVAGTEAFFGQGTRLTVV.